The present TCR beta chain was sequenced within a study of T cells in tuberculosis. Study summary: Sequenced TCRs come from CD1B-GMM tetramer-binding T cells. Study findings and constraints: Active tuberculosis alpha repertoires lay closer to GMM-specific TCRs than controls'. Shorter CDR3-alpha in active tuberculosis partly drove smaller distances.

Clones were read by immunoSEQ multiplex PCR, and TCRdb kept only the in-frame ones, dropping some. The sample has about 35,000 clones, more than 85% seen once. Per germline, CDR1 MNHEY and CDR2 SMNVEV (reference sequence). V shed 8 bases and J shed 11 bases, with 16 bases lying between them. CDR3 length equals 12 residues. As for this clone: Its antigen is unidentified.

The sequence was collected from a donor aged 10-29 years with latent tuberculosis or without tuberculosis infection. The source material was PBMCs. J is TRBJ1-5 and V is TRBV27; D remains ambiguous. This CDR3 is CASGPLPGAQHF. For the CDR3, the DNA is TGTGCCAGCGGACCCTTACCGGGAGCCCAGCATTTT.